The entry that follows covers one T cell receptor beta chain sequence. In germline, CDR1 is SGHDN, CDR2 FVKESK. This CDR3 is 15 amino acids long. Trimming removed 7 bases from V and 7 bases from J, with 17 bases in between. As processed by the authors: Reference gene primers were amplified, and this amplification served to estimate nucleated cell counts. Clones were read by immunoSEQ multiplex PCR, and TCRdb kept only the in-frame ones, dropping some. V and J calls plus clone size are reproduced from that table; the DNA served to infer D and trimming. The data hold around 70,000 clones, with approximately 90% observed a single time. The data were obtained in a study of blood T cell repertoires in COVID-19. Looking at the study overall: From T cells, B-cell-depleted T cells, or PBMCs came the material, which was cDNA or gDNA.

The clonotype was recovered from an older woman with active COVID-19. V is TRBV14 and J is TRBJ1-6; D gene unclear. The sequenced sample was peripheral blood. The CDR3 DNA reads TGTGCCAGCACCCCGACCGGAGGCGGAAATTCACCCCTCCACTTT. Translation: CASTPTGGGNSPLHF.